This T cell receptor beta chain was sequenced in a study of beta chain features in type 1 diabetes. Every bit of the isolated RNA underwent reverse transcription, so sequencing read expressed TCRB transcripts. Only in-frame clones appear in the TCRdb table, and some are missing; sequencing was by immunoSEQ multiplex PCR. The table has hundreds of thousands of clones, about 12% seen once. All of the sorted populations showed purity greater than 95%. Trimming removed 5 bases at V and 6 bases at J, with 12 bases between. The CDR3 loop spans 12 amino acids. Germline V gene lookup returns CDR1 GTSNPN and CDR2 SVGIG (reference sequence). The table lists this clone with a few counts.

This receptor was obtained from a man between 18 and 35 years old in good health. V gene TRBV30 combines with J gene TRBJ2-3; possibly TRBD1 for D (5 bases). Sequenced material: naive CD4+ T cells from blood. CDR3 nucleotides: TGTGCCTGGGAGCTAGGGGCGGATACGCAGTATTTT. As protein: CAWELGADTQYF.